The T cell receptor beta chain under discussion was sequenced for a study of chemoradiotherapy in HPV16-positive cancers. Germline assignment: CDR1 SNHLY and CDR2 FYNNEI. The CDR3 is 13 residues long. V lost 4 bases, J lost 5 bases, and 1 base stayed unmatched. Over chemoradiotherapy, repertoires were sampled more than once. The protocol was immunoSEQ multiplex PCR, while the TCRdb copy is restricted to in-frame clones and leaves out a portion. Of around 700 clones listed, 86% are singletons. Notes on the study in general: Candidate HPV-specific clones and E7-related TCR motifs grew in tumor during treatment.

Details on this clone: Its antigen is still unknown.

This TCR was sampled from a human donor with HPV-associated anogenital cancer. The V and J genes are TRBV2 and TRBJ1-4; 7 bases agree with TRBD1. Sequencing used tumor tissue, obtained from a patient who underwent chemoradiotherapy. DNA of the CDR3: TGTGCCAGCAGTGTACAGGGGAATGAAAAACTGTTTTTT. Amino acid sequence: CASSVQGNEKLFF.